The sequence of this TCR beta chain was determined in a study of radiotherapy plus CTLA-4 blockade in lung cancer. Study details: The study recorded objective responses in roughly 20% of patients and disease control in approximately 29%. The study's findings and limits: Reported findings show early blood T cell clone dynamics, with interferon-beta, best predicted response. Radiotherapy with ipilimumab was followed by blood expansion of tumor-derived clones.

A remark on this clone: Its specificity is unknown.

The study gave focal radiation plus ipilimumab CTLA-4 blockade to patients with chemo-refractory metastatic non-small-cell lung cancer. Germline assignment: CDR1 MNHEY and CDR2 SMNVEV (reference sequence). The CDR3 spans 12 residues. V lost 5 bases and J lost 1, with 5 bases in between. The repertoire was sequenced with immunoSEQ multiplex PCR; TCRdb's copy has only in-frame clones and lacks some. The table includes some 120,000 clones, 81% detected once. The rearrangement links TRBV27 to TRBJ2-5; unclear D gene. This clonotype was sampled from a human donor with non-small cell lung cancer that progressed on radiotherapy plus ipilimumab. Some clones in this sample may be carry-over from other donors' samples. The input for sequencing was peripheral blood, taken from a patient treated with radiotherapy plus ipilimumab. CDR3 DNA sequence: TGTGCCAGCAGTAACCTCCAAGAGACCCAGTACTTC. Translation: CASSNLQETQYF.